This entry concerns a single T cell receptor (beta chain). No antigen is known for it. Germline and junction disagree at one end, which may indicate a read error. The lymph nodes were axillary draining lymph nodes from breast cancer patients. Each CDR3 protein is one row after TCRdb ran MiXCR on the multiplex PCR reads. Among some 140,000 distinct CDR3 sequences listed, 20% to 25% were seen once. The data were taken from a study of breast tumors, draining lymph nodes, adjacent tissues. The length of the CDR3 is 15 residues. Germline loops: CDR1 MDHEN, CDR2 SYDVKM. Findings and limits, study-wide: Most tumor T cells seemingly derive from lymph node, then expand in tumor. Luminal-like breast cancer showed significantly higher tumor–nontumor repertoire similarity than basal-like. Compared with lymph nodes, tumors were less diverse; compared with nontumor tissue, more.

This TCR was sampled from a female donor with breast cancer. Some clones in this sample may be carry-over from other donors' samples. Sequenced: axillary lymph node tissue. The V call is TRBV28, the J call TRBJ2-7, with a tentative D call TRBD1 (6 bases). For the CDR3, the DNA is TGTGCCAGCAGCCTATCCGTGGCAGGGGCGGACGAGCAGTGCTTC. Encoded protein: CASSLSVAGADEQCF.